These 29 T cell receptor beta chains were all obtained from the same sample, sequenced in a study of T cells in Graves' hyperthyroidism and ophthalmopathy. TCR beta CDR3 region amplification was performed from RNA transcripts. Carried out on the TCR CDR3, a first-round RT-PCR used the HTBI primer set. One entry per CDR3 protein results from TCRdb running MiXCR on the multiplex PCR reads. The sample lists 600,000 or so distinct CDR3 sequences; more than 14% were seen once. The sequenced sample was blood. Receptors were obtained from a woman between 50 and 59 years old with Graves' ophthalmopathy.

The chain carries TRBV20-1 and TRBJ1-5, with a tentative D call TRBD1 (5 bases). V shed 6 bases and J shed 0 bases, with 21 bases lying between them. The germline gives CDR1 DFQATT, CDR2 SNEGSKA (reference sequence). CDR3 length: 17 residues. In DNA form, the CDR3 reads TGCAGTGCATCCGACAAAGGACAAACCTATAGCAATCAGCCCCAGCATTTT. It codes for CSASDKGQTYSNQPQHF.

Many counts were recorded for this clonotype. J is TRBJ2-7 and V is TRBV2; D gene uncertain. This CDR3 comprises 16 residues. CDR1 SNHLY and CDR2 FYNNEI come from the germline V gene. V shed 11 bases and J shed 6 bases, with 29 bases lying between them. In DNA, the CDR3 is TGTGCCTCAGCACGTCCCCCCGACTCCCCATCTCGCGAGCAGTACTTC. It is translated as CASARPPDSPSREQYF.

This clonotype was counted between two and nine times. The rearrangement links TRBV27 to TRBJ1-3; D remains ambiguous. Germline-derived CDR1 and CDR2 are MNHEY and SMNVEV (reference sequence). The CDR3 sequence is 14 residues long. V was trimmed by 0 bases and J by 8 bases, leaving 11 bases between them. CDR3 DNA: TGTGCCAGCAGTTTATCACGAGGGCAGGACACCATATATTTT. Its protein is CASSLSRGQDTIYF.

As for this clonotype: A read error may explain this, as a much larger clone is one base away. The genes are TRBV2 and TRBJ2-3; 10 positions agree with TRBD2. This CDR3 has 17 residues. CDR1 SNHLY and CDR2 FYNNEI come from the germline V gene. V gave up 6 bases and J gave up 0 bases; unmatched junction bases: 9. CDR3 protein: CASSRRLAGPSTDTQYF. CDR3 in DNA: TGTGCCAGCAGCCGAAGACTAGCGGGTCCGAGCACAGATACGCAGTATTTT.

This clonotype was seen a handful of times. The rearrangement links TRBV5-1 to TRBJ1-2; tentatively, D is TRBD1 (6 bases). The CDR3 runs to 14 residues. V dropped 2 bases and J dropped 6 bases, with 14 bases sitting between them. Germline CDR1 and CDR2: SGHRS and YFSETQ. The chain's CDR3 is CASSFGQRSHGYTF. For the CDR3, the DNA is TGCGCCAGCAGCTTCGGACAGAGGAGTCATGGCTACACCTTC.

This clonotype came up a few times. The chain links TRBV14 to TRBJ1-2; 9 bases map to TRBD1. The germline V gene has CDR1 SGHDN and CDR2 FVKESK. The CDR3 sequence is 14 residues long. The trim removed 3 bases at V and 7 bases at J, leaving 6 bases unmatched. DNA for the CDR3: TGTGCCAGCAGCCATTCAAACAGGGGGCCTGGCTACACCTTC. This gives the protein CASSHSNRGPGYTF.

This clonotype was detected a few times. The V gene is TRBV7-6, the J gene TRBJ2-4, with 7 bases that match TRBD1. This CDR3 contains 18 residues. V trimming: 3 bases; J trimming: 4 bases; junction bases outside the gene matches: 15. Germline-derived CDR1 and CDR2 are SGHVS and FNYEAQ. DNA for the CDR3: TGTGCCAGCAGCTTGTCTCCCAGGGGGATGGTTCTTAAAAACATTCAGTACTTC. Amino acid sequence: CASSLSPRGMVLKNIQYF.

The sample holds many counts of this clonotype. This chain links TRBV20-1 with TRBJ2-7; TRBD1 matches at 7 bases. J was trimmed by 1 base and V by 1 base; bases with no gene match: 7. CDR1 DFQATT and CDR2 SNEGSKA come from the germline V gene (reference sequence). The CDR3 is 15 amino acids. In DNA form, the CDR3 reads TGCAGTGCTAGAGTGATGAGGGGGCGATCCTACGAGCAGTACTTC. Protein: CSARVMRGRSYEQYF.

This clonotype was counted between two and nine times. The rearrangement joins TRBV20-1 to TRBJ1-3; the D gene is possibly TRBD1 (6 bases). Germline CDR1 reads DFQATT; CDR2 reads SNEGSKA (reference sequence). The CDR3 is 14 residues long. The germline V and J ends were trimmed by 4 bases and 7 bases, with 17 bases remaining between them. This CDR3 is CSATIRDKGNTIYF. The CDR3 coding sequence is TGCAGTGCTACCATCCGGGACAAGGGGAACACCATATATTTT.

Many counts were recorded for this clonotype. The rearrangement joins TRBV28 to TRBJ2-3; D not certain. Germline CDR1 and CDR2: MDHEN and SYDVKM. CDR3 length equals 14 residues. V was clipped by 2 bases and J by 2 bases, with 8 bases between them. CDR3 protein: CASSLHPSTDTQYF. CDR3 DNA: TGTGCCAGCAGTTTACACCCCTCCACAGATACGCAGTATTTT.

This clonotype was recorded many times. The gene calls are TRBV28 and TRBJ1-3, with 8 bases lining up with TRBD1. The trim removed 4 bases at V and 0 bases at J, leaving 5 bases unmatched. CDR3 size: 16 residues. Per germline, CDR1 MDHEN and CDR2 SYDVKM. The CDR3, as DNA: TGTGCCAGCAGTTCCCGGACAGGGCCCTCTGGAAACACCATATATTTT. Residues: CASSSRTGPSGNTIYF.

This clonotype was seen at least ten times. This chain connects TRBV18 to TRBJ2-1, with D perhaps matching TRBD1 (6 bases). The CDR3 sequence is 14 residues long. Trimming shortened V by 0 bases and J by 6 bases, and 9 bases separated the two germline ends. Per germline, CDR1 KGHSH and CDR2 LQKENI. CDR3 bases: TGTGCCAGCTCACCACCCACAGGGCCCAATGAGCAGTTCTTC. Translating it yields CASSPPTGPNEQFF.

A few counts support this clonotype. The rearrangement joins TRBV20-1 to TRBJ2-7; TRBD1 matches at 7 bases. V lost 6 bases and J lost 4; bases outside the gene matches: 9. The CDR3 contains 13 residues. The germline V gene encodes CDR1 DFQATT and CDR2 SNEGSKA (reference sequence). Here the CDR3 reads CSAVGQAAYEQYF. The CDR3 DNA reads TGCAGTGCCGTAGGACAGGCCGCATACGAGCAGTACTTC.

This clonotype came up many times. The chain links TRBV6-2 or TRBV6-3 to TRBJ2-4; D assignment may be TRBD1 or TRBD2 (5 bases each). Germline values: CDR1 MNHEY, CDR2 SVGEGT. V was cut by 4 bases and J by 9 bases, with 16 bases left in between. There are 14 residues in the CDR3. The chain's CDR3 is CASSSRPSRGIQYF. In nucleotides, the CDR3 is TGTGCCAGCAGTTCCCGACCGTCGAGGGGCATTCAGTACTTC.

There are many counts of this clonotype. The chain uses TRBV28 and TRBJ1-5; D is unresolved. The CDR3 covers 14 residues. Germline V CDR1 and CDR2: MDHEN, SYDVKM. V lost 3 bases and J lost 0, with 6 bases in between. In nucleotides, the CDR3 is TGTGCCAGCAGTTTTAGTTATAGCAATCAGCCCCAGCATTTT. Residues: CASSFSYSNQPQHF.

This clonotype was counted between two and nine times. The rearrangement joins TRBV2 to TRBJ2-3; D remains unclear. The V end was cut by 7 bases, the J end by 1 base, with 18 bases between. The CDR3 has 16 amino acids. CDR1 and CDR2 (germline): SNHLY, FYNNEI. CDR3: CASIGSSPAGTDTQYF. Written as DNA, the CDR3 is TGTGCCAGCATAGGCAGTAGTCCTGCTGGCACAGATACGCAGTATTTT.

This clonotype occurred many times. CDR3 region: CSVGGLAGGTIFNEQFF. The CDR3 nucleotides are TGCAGCGTGGGTGGACTAGCGGGAGGAACTATATTCAATGAGCAGTTCTTC. The rearrangement uses TRBV29-1 and TRBJ2-1; 14 nucleotides match TRBD2. V lost 6 bases, J lost 6 bases, and 13 bases stayed unmatched. Germline V CDR1 and CDR2: SQVTM, ANQGSEA. There are 17 residues in the CDR3.

The genes are TRBV15 and TRBJ2-2; D not resolved. The germline gives CDR1 LNHNV, CDR2 YYDKDF (reference sequence). The CDR3 runs to 16 residues. The V end was cut by 3 bases, the J end by 4 bases, with 15 bases between. The CDR3 sequence: CATSRKRAQITGELFF. The CDR3 DNA is TGTGCCACCAGCAGGAAACGGGCCCAGATCACCGGGGAGCTGTTTTTT.

This clonotype has ten or more counts. The V gene is TRBV29-1, the J gene TRBJ2-2; the match to TRBD1 covers 7 bases. The junction had 8 bases not matched to a gene; V was cut back by 7 bases and J by 3 bases. The CDR3 is 14 amino acids. CDR1 and CDR2 (germline): SQVTM, ANQGSEA. CDR3 loop: CSAKAGTDTGELFF. Here the CDR3 DNA reads TGCAGCGCAAAGGCCGGGACAGACACCGGGGAGCTGTTTTTT.

This clonotype was recorded at least ten times. This sequence joins TRBV12-3 or TRBV12-4 and TRBJ2-2, with D unresolved. CDR3 length equals 15 residues. The ends were cut back, 4 bases at V and 4 bases at J, with 13 bases in the middle. The CDR3 coding sequence is TGTGCCAGCAGTTCCCTGCGCGACGGCACCGGGGAGCTGTTTTTT. As protein: CASSSLRDGTGELFF.

V usage is TRBV10-3 and J usage is TRBJ2-7, with D perhaps TRBD2 (6 bases). V was shortened by 11 bases and J by 3 bases, with 17 bases between the two germline ends. The CDR3 is made up of 13 amino acids. Germline CDR1 and CDR2: ENHRY and SYGVKD. The CDR3 DNA reads TGTGCCGGATCTGGGGGGACGGACTACGAGCAGTACTTC. Translated: CAGSGGTDYEQYF.

The rearrangement links TRBV6-1 to TRBJ2-2; 7 bases line up with TRBD2. CDR1 MNHNS and CDR2 SASEGT come from the germline V gene. V gave up 4 bases and J gave up 3 bases; unmatched junction bases: 5. This CDR3 has 15 residues. CDR3 region: CASSGASGYTGELFF. As DNA, the CDR3 is TGTGCCAGCAGTGGGGCTAGCGGATACACCGGGGAGCTGTTTTTT.

This clonotype was picked up many times. The chain combines TRBV11-2 with TRBJ2-1, with 15 bases matching TRBD2. The junction had 8 bases not matched to a gene; V was cut back by 6 bases and J by 8 bases. CDR3 size: 16 residues. Germline loops: CDR1 SGHAT, CDR2 FQNNGV. This CDR3 reads CASSRRGLAGGYEQFF. The CDR3 coding sequence is TGTGCCAGCAGTCGGAGAGGACTAGCGGGAGGGTATGAGCAGTTCTTC.

The chain joins TRBV5-4 to TRBJ2-7, with 12 bases aligning to TRBD1. Germline V gene sequence: CDR1 SGHNT, CDR2 YYREEE (reference sequence). V trimming: 5 bases; J trimming: 5 bases; junction bases outside the gene matches: 8. There are 15 residues in the CDR3. CDR3 loop: CASSPRDRGLNEQYF. The CDR3 DNA follows: TGTGCCAGCAGTCCCCGGGACAGGGGGCTTAACGAGCAGTACTTC.

The CDR3 DNA is TGTGCCAGCAGTTACTCGAGCATGAGCACAGATACGCAGTATTTT. Its protein product is CASSYSSMSTDTQYF. The chain carries TRBV6-2 or TRBV6-3 and TRBJ2-3; no definite D call. Germline V CDR1 and CDR2: MNHEY, SVGEGT. The V end was cut by 0 bases, the J end by 0 bases, with 7 bases between. The CDR3 is made up of 15 amino acids.

This clonotype came up many times. The J gene is TRBJ2-1, the V gene TRBV3-1; D is perhaps TRBD2 (5 bases). The germline gives CDR1 LGHDT, CDR2 YNNKEL (reference sequence). V lost 0 bases and J 9 bases, leaving 12 bases between the germline ends. This CDR3 is 14 amino acids long. Here the CDR3 reads CASSQDSLATEQFF. For the CDR3, the DNA is TGTGCCAGCAGCCAAGATAGTCTAGCTACTGAGCAGTTCTTC.

This clonotype was seen many times. The chain joins TRBV27 to TRBJ2-5; 7 bases agree with TRBD1. Germline V CDR1 and CDR2: MNHEY, SMNVEV (reference sequence). Trimming at V came to 5 bases and at J to 7 bases, leaving 10 bases not matched to a gene. CDR3 length: 14 residues. The CDR3 region is CASSLSTGKATQYF. CDR3 DNA: TGTGCCAGCAGTCTCTCGACAGGGAAGGCGACCCAGTACTTC.

At least ten counts were recorded for this clonotype. The rearrangement joins TRBV30 to TRBJ1-4; D is perhaps TRBD1 (5 bases). V dropped 2 bases and J dropped 4 bases, with 14 bases sitting between them. In germline, CDR1 is GTSNPN, CDR2 SVGIG (reference sequence). The CDR3 is 15 amino acids. The CDR3 nucleotides are TGTGCCTGGAGTTGGGGAGCAGGGAGTAATGAAAAACTGTTTTTT. Translating it yields CAWSWGAGSNEKLFF.

This clonotype was seen at least ten times. This chain links TRBV12-3 or TRBV12-4 with TRBJ2-1; TRBD2 matches 12 bases. After removal of 6 bases from V and 6 bases from J, the junction contained 9 bases not matched to a gene. The CDR3 consists of 16 residues. The CDR3 loop reads CASSPLSSGRANEQFF. Written as DNA, the CDR3 is TGTGCCAGCAGCCCCTTATCTAGCGGGAGGGCCAATGAGCAGTTCTTC.